This record looks at one T cell receptor beta chain sequence and its context. The antigen remains undetermined. These data are taken from a study of response to subunit inactivated influenza vaccine. Study observations and caveats: Seasonal influenza vaccination, on each occasion, was suggested by the authors to recruit few new T cells.

Trimming stripped 1 base from V and 7 bases from J, with 19 bases between. Germline loops: CDR1 KGHSH, CDR2 LQKENI. The CDR3 sequence is 16 residues long. TCRdb ran MiXCR on the RT-PCR reads and lists one entry per CDR3 protein. The sample includes about 620,000 distinct CDR3 sequences, about 10% of them seen just once. The receptor's source is a man in his forties or fifties who received an inactivated influenza vaccine. The sample was PBMCs from blood, taken on the day of vaccination. The chain employs TRBV18 and TRBJ1-1, with D perhaps TRBD1 (6 bases). CDR3 sequence (DNA): TGTGCCAGCTCACCACAACAGGGTTCTTTATTCTATGAAGCTTTCTTT. Its translation is CASSPQQGSLFYEAFF.